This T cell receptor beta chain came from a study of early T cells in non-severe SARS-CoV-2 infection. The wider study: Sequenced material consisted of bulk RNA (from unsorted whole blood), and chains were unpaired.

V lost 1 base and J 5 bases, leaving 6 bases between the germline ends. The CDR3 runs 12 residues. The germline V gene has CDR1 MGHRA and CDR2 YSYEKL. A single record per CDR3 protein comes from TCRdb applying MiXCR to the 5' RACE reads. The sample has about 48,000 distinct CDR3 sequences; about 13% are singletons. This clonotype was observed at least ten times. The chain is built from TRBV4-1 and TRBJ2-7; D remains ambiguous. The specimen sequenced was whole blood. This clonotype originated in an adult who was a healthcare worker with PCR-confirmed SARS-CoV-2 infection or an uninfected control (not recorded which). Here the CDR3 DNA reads TGCGCCAGCAGCCAAGTCGCGGACGAGCAGTACTTC. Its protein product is CASSQVADEQYF.